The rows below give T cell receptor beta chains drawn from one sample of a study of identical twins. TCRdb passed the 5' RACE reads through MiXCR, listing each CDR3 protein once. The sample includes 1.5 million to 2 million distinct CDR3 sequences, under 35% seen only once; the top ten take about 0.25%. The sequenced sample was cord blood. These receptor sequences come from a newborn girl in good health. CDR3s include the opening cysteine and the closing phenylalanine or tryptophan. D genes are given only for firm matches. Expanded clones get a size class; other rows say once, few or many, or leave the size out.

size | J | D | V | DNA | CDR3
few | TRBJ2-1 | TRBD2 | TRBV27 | TGTGCCAGCAGTTTCCGCCGGACTAGCGGGACCGATGAGCAGTTCTTC | CASSFRRTSGTDEQFF
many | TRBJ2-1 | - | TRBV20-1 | TGCAGTGTTACCCTAGCCACCTCCTACAATGAGCAGTTCTTC | CSVTLATSYNEQFF
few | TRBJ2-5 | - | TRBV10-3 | TGTGCCATCAAAGAGACCAGAGCGCAAGAGACCCAGTACTTC | CAIKETRAQETQYF
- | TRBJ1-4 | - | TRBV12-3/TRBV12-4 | TGTGCCAGCAGCCCGAGGCAGAGCAATGAAAAACTGTTTTTT | CASSPRQSNEKLFF
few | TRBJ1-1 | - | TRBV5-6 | TGTGCCAGCAGCCCGGGACACTCTAACACTGAAGCTTTCTTT | CASSPGHSNTEAFF
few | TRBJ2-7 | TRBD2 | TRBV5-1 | TGCGCCAGCAGCGGAGGCCAGACTAGCACATACGAGCAGTACTTC | CASSGGQTSTYEQYF
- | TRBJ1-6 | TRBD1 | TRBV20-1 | TGCAGTGGGGGACAGGGGAATTCACCCCTCCACTTT | CSGGQGNSPLHF
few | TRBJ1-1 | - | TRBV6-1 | TGTGCCAGCAGTGAAGCCGACAGAATGAACACTGAAGCTTTCTTT | CASSEADRMNTEAFF
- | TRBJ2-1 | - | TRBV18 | TGTGCCAGCTCAATCGGACTTAGCTCCTACAATGAGCAGTTCTTC | CASSIGLSSYNEQFF
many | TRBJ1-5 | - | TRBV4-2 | TGTGCCAGCAGCCAAGAACATAGCAATCAGCCCCAGCATTTT | CASSQEHSNQPQHF
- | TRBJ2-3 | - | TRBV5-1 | TGCGCCAGCAGCCAGGAGGGGGACACAGATACGCAGTATTTT | CASSQEGDTDTQYF
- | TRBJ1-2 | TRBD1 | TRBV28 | TGTGCCAGCACCCCCGGGACAGGGCGCAACTATGGCTACACCTTC | CASTPGTGRNYGYTF
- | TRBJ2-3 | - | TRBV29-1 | TGCAGCGTTTCTACTAGCACAGATACGCAGTATTTT | CSVSTSTDTQYF
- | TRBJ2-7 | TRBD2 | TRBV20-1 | TGCAGTGCTAGAAAGACTAGCGGACCGTCCTACGAGCAGTACTTC | CSARKTSGPSYEQYF
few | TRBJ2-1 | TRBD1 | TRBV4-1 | TGCGCCAGCAGCCCAGAACCACAAATGGGACAGAGCTCCTACAATGAGCAGTTCTTC | CASSPEPQMGQSSYNEQFF
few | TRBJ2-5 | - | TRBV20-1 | TGCAGTGCTCCCCTTGGGGGGCAAGAGACCCAGTACTTC | CSAPLGGQETQYF
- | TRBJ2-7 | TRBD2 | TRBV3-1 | TGTGCCAGCAGCCGAGGTATCACTAGCGCCTCCTACGAGCAGTACTTC | CASSRGITSASYEQYF